Presented here are 22 T cell receptor beta chains from one specimen sequenced in a study of tumor-infiltrating lymphocytes in primary liver carcinoma. Unsorted bulk tissue (about 18-32 mg) underwent RNA and DNA co-extraction. cDNA specific to TCR beta was made from about 0.45 ug of total RNA, with a constant-region primer employed for priming. It was through three nested multiplex PCR rounds of slightly modified ARM-PCR that TCR beta libraries arose. Investigators reported that the first two PCR rounds, at roughly 11 cycles each, used TRBV1-TRBV30 forward primers with a C-beta reverse primer. TCRdb re-called the multiplex PCR reads with MiXCR, one entry per CDR3 protein. Of about 19,000 distinct CDR3 sequences in the sample, roughly 79% are singletons; the top ten hold less than 50%. Source material: liver tumor tissue from sampling region 4. Noted subset: tumor region T4, right-lateral pole. These receptors came from a woman in her twenties or thirties with primary liver carcinoma and hepatitis B virus infection.

Turning to this clonotype: The CDR3 end shows no conserved phenylalanine or tryptophan, and so a read error is likely. The CDR3 DNA reads TGTGCCAGCAGCTCGCCACTAGCTGGACGAGGCGACGAGCAGTACTTA. Amino acid sequence: CASSSPLAGRGDEQYL. The chain couples TRBV7-3 to TRBJ2-7, with D possibly matching TRBD2 (6 bases). Germline loops: CDR1 SGHTA, CDR2 FQGTGA. The CDR3 runs to 16 residues. V was cut by 4 bases and J by 5 bases, with 21 bases left in between.

Regarding this clonotype: A read error may account for a junction end that differs from germline. The chain uses TRBV2 and TRBJ2-3; TRBD1 aligns across 10 bases. Germline CDR1 is SNHLY and CDR2 is FYNNEI. The CDR3 contains 19 residues. The CDR3 is CASRDGQGVRGLLFDTQCF. The CDR3 bases are TGTGCCAGCAGAGACGGACAGGGGGTTAGGGGTCTACTTTTCGATACGCAGTGTTTT.

The count of this clonotype is one. At one end the junction does not follow the germline gene, possibly because of a read error. The V gene is TRBV29-1, the J gene TRBJ2-1; 7 bases match TRBD2. CDR3 length equals 12 residues. Germline CDR1 and CDR2: SQVTM and ANQGSEA. The DNA of the CDR3 is TGCAGCGCCCTTAGGGACTACAATGAGCACTTTTTC. Residues: CSALRDYNEHFF.

The chain couples TRBV6-2 or TRBV6-3 to TRBJ1-5; D unresolved. Trimming left V 2 bases short and J 3 bases short, with 20 bases between. This CDR3 contains 18 residues. CDR1 and CDR2 (germline): MNHEY, SVGEGT. CDR3 amino acids: CASSYGGRANSFNQPQHF. The CDR3 DNA reads TGTGCCAGCAGTTACGGTGGACGGGCCAATTCTTTCAATCAGCCCCAGCATTTT.

By proportion, this clonotype is medium-sized (0.01 to 0.1%). The gene calls are TRBV4-1 and TRBJ2-3, with D tentatively TRBD1 (6 bases). Germline lookup yields CDR1 MGHRA and CDR2 YSYEKL. The V gene lost 6 bases and the J gene lost 6 bases, with 22 bases spanning the gap. The CDR3 totals 16 residues. The CDR3 protein is CASSRAGQRDGDTQYF. The CDR3 DNA reads as TGCGCCAGCAGTCGCGCCGGACAGAGGGACGGGGATACGCAGTATTTT.

Notes on this clonotype: Germline and junction disagree at one end, which may indicate a read error. The J gene is TRBJ2-3, the V gene TRBV11-3; D gene uncertain. The length of the CDR3 is 14 residues. Germline V gene data show CDR1 as SGHNT and CDR2 as YENEEA. CDR3 loop: CVSSLNEPTDTQYF. The CDR3 DNA is TGTGTCAGCAGCTTAAATGAGCCCACAGATACGCAGTATTTT.

Points on this clonotype: A junction boundary mismatches the germline segment, possibly from a read error. This rearrangement joins TRBV4-3 to TRBJ2-7; D is ambiguous. The CDR3 extends over 15 amino acids. Germline V gives CDR1 LGHNA, CDR2 YSLEER. The CDR3 nucleotides are TGCGCCAGCAACCAAGATTTTCCAGGATCCTATGAGCAGTACTTC. Translated: CASNQDFPGSYEQYF.

The chain links TRBV4-3 to TRBJ2-1; 7 bases match TRBD2. The ends lost 8 bases at V and 2 bases at J; junction bases unmatched: 9. Germline V gene data show CDR1 as LGHNA and CDR2 as YSLEER. This CDR3 spans 15 amino acids. Written as DNA, the CDR3 is TGCGCCAGCCAAGATTGGGACTACGCCTACAATGAGCAGTTCTTC. This gives the protein CASQDWDYAYNEQFF.

About this clonotype itself: One junction end disagrees with the germline gene, perhaps due to a read error. V gene TRBV4-3 combines with J gene TRBJ2-2; 7 nucleotides line up with TRBD2. Germline CDR1 and CDR2: LGHNA and YSLEER. The CDR3 covers 19 residues. The CDR3 protein is CASSVLEGGPRLNTGEPFF. The CDR3 DNA reads as TGCGCCAGCAGCGTACTAGAGGGAGGGCCCCGTTTGAACACCGGGGAGCCGTTTTTT.

V is TRBV7-9 and J is TRBJ2-2, with D possibly TRBD2 on 5 matching bases. With 1 base removed from V and 16 bases from J, the gap between germline ends came to 13 bases. In germline, CDR1 is SEHNR, CDR2 FQNEAQ (reference sequence). The CDR3 totals 12 residues. For the CDR3, the DNA is TGTGCCAGCAGCTTAGGTACCGGGGAGTCGTTTTTT. This encodes CASSLGTGESFF.

The chain joins TRBV20-1 to TRBJ2-1, with 16 bases matching TRBD2. CDR1 and CDR2 (germline): DFQATT, SNEGSKA (reference sequence). This CDR3 comprises 17 residues. J was trimmed by 9 bases and V by 5 bases; bases with no gene match: 13. This CDR3 is CSAAPPGTSGRASEQFF. The DNA of the CDR3 is TGCAGTGCTGCGCCACCAGGGACTAGCGGGAGGGCCAGTGAGCAGTTCTTC.

Details on this clonotype: One end of the junction is discordant with germline, which a read error may explain. This chain uses TRBV11-2 with TRBJ1-1; 7 bases are a match to TRBD1. The CDR3 runs to 20 residues. Germline lookup yields CDR1 SGHAT and CDR2 FQNNGV. The CDR3 DNA reads as TGTTCCAGTAGCGCTCGGGACAGTGGGCGCAAGAGATGGAGTAACACTGAAGCTTTCTTT. Its protein is CSSSARDSGRKRWSNTEAFF.

Here the CDR3 DNA reads TGCGCCAGCAGCCAAGCTGTGACGGGGTGTCACATTAGTTACAAGCAGTACTTC. Protein: CASSQAVTGCHISYKQYF. This chain connects TRBV4-3 to TRBJ2-7, with D maybe TRBD2 (5 bases). The CDR3 runs to 18 residues. V shed 1 base and J shed 8 bases, with 27 bases lying between them. Germline V lookup: CDR1 LGHNA, CDR2 YSLEER.

Details on this clonotype: This CDR3 is missing its conserved last phenylalanine or tryptophan, likely due to a read error. The chain is built from TRBV6-2 or TRBV6-3 and TRBJ1-5; TRBD1 matches at 9 bases. CDR1 is MNHEY and CDR2 is SVGEGT in the germline V gene. The CDR3 spans 18 residues. This CDR3 reads CASSYRPRTGGSNQPQHL. DNA for the CDR3: TGTGCCAGCAGTTACCGCCCCCGAACAGGGGGCAGCAATCAACCCCAGCATCTT.

About this clonotype itself: A much larger clone differs by one base, so this may be a read error. The J gene is TRBJ2-1, the V gene TRBV6-2 or TRBV6-3, with D maybe TRBD1 (6 bases). Germline values: CDR1 MNHEY, CDR2 SVGEGT. The CDR3 sequence is 12 residues long. CDR3 nucleotides: TGTGCCAGCATGGGCAGGGGCACTGAGCAGTCCTTC. This gives the protein CASMGRGTEQSF.

This chain connects TRBV12-3 or TRBV12-4 to TRBJ1-1; D might be TRBD1 (5 bases). The CDR3 is 14 residues long. The V end lost 8 bases, the J end lost 1 base, and 14 bases lay between the germline ends. DNA of the CDR3: TGTGCCAGCGATTTACAGGTACCGAACACTGAAGCTTTCTTT. Translation: CASDLQVPNTEAFF.

Turning to this clonotype: One end of the junction fails to match germline, which may point to a read error. The chain has TRBV29-1 and TRBJ2-7, with 8 bases matching TRBD1. CDR1 and CDR2 from the germline V gene are SQVTM and ANQGSEA. This CDR3 has 14 residues. The CDR3 spells CSIETGQANYEQYF. As DNA, the CDR3 is TGCAGCATTGAAACGGGACAGGCGAACTACGAGCAATACTTC.

With respect to this clonotype: The junction departs from germline at one end; a sequencing error may be responsible. CDR3 DNA: TGTGCCAGCAGTGGTACTCCAACATACGAGCAGCACTTC. Its protein product is CASSGTPTYEQHF. The chain employs TRBV28 and TRBJ2-7; unclear D gene. The V gene's germline CDR1 is MDHEN and CDR2 SYDVKM. The CDR3 contains 13 residues.

Details on this clonotype: The CDR3 does not end in the conserved phenylalanine or tryptophan, so this is likely a read error. The DNA is omitted, as the CDR3 cannot be located on it reliably, and the CDR3 follows TCRdb's listing. The V gene is TRBV11-1, the J gene TRBJ2-7. Germline V gene sequence: CDR1 SGHAT, CDR2 FQDESV (reference sequence). The length of the CDR3 is 14 amino acids, counting both ends. The CDR3 sequence is CVSSLVTGTYEQYI.

Concerning this clonotype itself: The junction shows a germline mismatch at one end, possibly a read error. This rearrangement joins TRBV7-9 to TRBJ2-7; D is perhaps TRBD1 (5 bases). CDR3 length: 12 residues. Germline V gives CDR1 SEHNR, CDR2 FQNEAQ (reference sequence). CDR3 amino acids: CANSADTYEQYF. Here the CDR3 DNA reads TGTGCCAACAGCGCGGACACTTACGAGCAGTACTTC.

This rearrangement joins TRBV19 to TRBJ2-7; 8 bases align to TRBD1. The germline CDR1 and CDR2 sequences are LNHDA and SQIVND (reference sequence). The CDR3 is 15 residues long. With V trimmed by 3 bases and J by 9 bases, 13 bases remained unmatched. The CDR3 reads CASSMYEQGVAGQYF. The CDR3 DNA reads TGTGCCAGTAGTATGTATGAACAGGGGGTAGCCGGGCAGTACTTC.

This clonotype was detected only a few times. One end of the junction is discordant with germline, which a read error may explain. The V call is TRBV6-5, the J call TRBJ2-2, with D possibly being TRBD2 (5 bases). Germline values: CDR1 MNHEY, CDR2 SVGAGI. The CDR3 loop spans 15 amino acids. CDR3 nucleotides: TGTGCCGGCAGTCCGCGCACGGGGTTCACCGGGGAGCTGTTTTTT. This sequence encodes CAGSPRTGFTGELFF.